This record concerns one T cell receptor beta chain sequence. Assay: immunoSEQ multiplex PCR; the TCRdb copy retains only in-frame clones and omits some. The profile shows a few hundred thousand clones, approximately 90% of them singletons. The data derive from a study of blood T cell repertoires in COVID-19. CDR1 and CDR2 (germline): LNHDA, SQIVND (reference sequence). The CDR3 extends over 13 amino acids. Trimming took 3 bases from V and 4 from J, leaving 7 bases between them. This TCR derives from a woman aged 50 to 60 who had recovered from COVID-19. V usage is TRBV19 and J usage is TRBJ2-1; D call uncertain. The sample was PBMCs or T cells enriched from blood (not recorded which). CDR3 sequence (DNA): TGTGCCAGTAGTATTCTCAGGTACAATGAGCAGTTCTTC. This gives the protein CASSILRYNEQFF.